What follows describes a single T cell receptor beta chain. This specimen belongs to a study of blood T cell repertoires in COVID-19. Background on the study: T cells, B-cell-depleted T cells, or PBMCs supplied cDNA or gDNA.

Authors' data handling: Estimates of nucleated cell counts were drawn from the amplification of reference gene primers. Generated by immunoSEQ multiplex PCR, the TCRdb table keeps only in-frame clones and is missing some. For V, J and clone size, that table is used; D and trimming come from the DNA. The sample has 210,000 or so clones; more than 75% are singletons. This TCR was sampled from a man aged 50 to 60 with acute or convalescent COVID-19. The sequenced sample was peripheral blood.

The CDR3 spells CASSLALGGGGEKLFF. CDR3 coding DNA: TGCGCCAGCAGCTTGGCCCTCGGGGGGGGAGGTGAAAAACTGTTTTTT. V gene TRBV5-1 combines with J gene TRBJ1-4, with D perhaps matching TRBD1 (5 bases). Per the germline V gene, CDR1 is SGHRS and CDR2 is YFSETQ. Trimming took off 0 bases at V and 7 bases at J, with 16 bases between the two ends. The CDR3 covers 16 residues. Based on the CDR3 plus reference TRBV5-1 and TRBJ1-4, the full variable domain is KAGVTQTPRYLIKTRGQQVTLSCSPISGHRSVSWYQQTPGQGLQFLFEYFSETQRNKGNFPGRFSGRQFSNSRSEMNVSTLELGDSALYLCASSLALGGGGEKLFFGSGTQLSVL.